The present T cell receptor (beta chain) was sequenced within a study of CD8 T cells in Susac syndrome. Overall study results and limits: As the study acknowledged, the number of individuals who were part of its TCR sequencing and HLA analysis was relatively small.

CD8+ and CD4+ T cells from blood underwent TCR beta sequencing, which was carried out in a high-throughput format. TEMRA cells were FACS-enriched and CD8+ and CD4+ T cells negatively isolated. Per the germline V gene, CDR1 is KGHSH and CDR2 is LQKENI. The CDR3 consists of 15 residues. V was trimmed by 0 bases and J by 2 bases, leaving 11 bases between them. Reverse transcription of roughly 0.45 to 1 ug RNA used random hexamers. An immunoSEQ multiplex PCR generated amplified TCR beta CDR3 products spanning 54 Vbeta and 13 Jbeta. TCRdb called the immunoSEQ multiplex PCR reads again in MiXCR, with one record for every CDR3 protein. The sample holds approximately 210,000 distinct CDR3 sequences; 95% are singletons and the top ten take 0.075% to 0.095%. Comment on this clonotype: What it recognizes is unknown.

Sample: CD4+ T cells from PBMCs. This TCR derives from a human donor with multiple sclerosis. This sequence joins TRBV18 and TRBJ2-7, with a weak D call TRBD2 (5 bases). CDR3 sequence reads: CASSPPDSVTYEQYF. The CDR3 region has the DNA TGTGCCAGCTCACCACCGGACTCGGTGACCTACGAGCAGTACTTC.